This T cell receptor beta chain was sequenced for a study of Ad26.COV2.S vaccination and SARS-CoV-2 variants. Study at large: Recipients of Ad26.COV2.S got it intramuscularly, once or twice 56 days apart.

This sample's treatment: around 19 received Ad26.COV2.S at low or high dose, single or two shots; roughly five received placebo; per-sample allocation not given. Collection of the samples took place on day 63 after the first injection of vaccine or placebo. Expressing Wuhan-strain SARS-CoV-2 spike, an Ad26 vector served as the vaccine. This table comes from immunoSEQ multiplex PCR, and its TCRdb copy is limited to in-frame clones, with some not included. The data show about 350,000 clones, approximately 90% seen once. The germline gives CDR1 MNHEY, CDR2 SVGEGT. Trimming shortened V by 0 bases and J by 3 bases, and 8 bases separated the two germline ends. This CDR3 comprises 14 residues.

The sequences come from peripheral blood, collected in a trial of Ad26.COV2.S vaccine versus placebo. The V call is TRBV6-2 or TRBV6-3, the J call TRBJ1-1; D uncertain. The TCR originated in a person between 18 and 60 years old who received the Ad26.COV2.S COVID-19 vaccine or a placebo. CDR3: CASSYSNSYTEAFF. The CDR3 DNA is TGTGCCAGCAGTTACTCGAATTCCTACACTGAAGCTTTCTTT.